Sequencing of this T cell receptor beta chain was carried out in a study of blood T cell repertoires in COVID-19. Across the whole study: In each case, the material was cDNA or gDNA derived from T cells, B-cell-depleted T cells, or PBMCs.

Profiling relied on immunoSEQ multiplex PCR, and the TCRdb table lists in-frame clones only, not all of them. The sample lists roughly 70,000 clones, 91% seen once, with roughly 13% in the top ten. This clone has just a few counts. The source material was peripheral blood. The TCR originated in a human donor with active COVID-19. The donor label of this sample is uncertain.

Written as DNA, the CDR3 is TGTGCCATCGGGGAGGGGTCCTACGAGCAGTACTTC. Translation: CAIGEGSYEQYF. The chain uses TRBV10-3 and TRBJ2-7; 7 bases agree with TRBD2. The CDR3 loop spans 12 amino acids. The J segment lost 1 base and the V segment lost 8 bases, leaving 2 bases of the junction unmatched. Germline loops: CDR1 ENHRY, CDR2 SYGVKD.